The 30 T cell receptor beta chains given below trace back to one sample, sequenced in a study of blood T cell repertoires in COVID-19. The data were produced by immunoSEQ multiplex PCR, yet TCRdb's version contains in-frame clones alone and is incomplete. The table has 100,000 to 110,000 clones, about 90% seen once. Sequences were obtained from peripheral blood. Source of these receptors: a young man in a cohort sampled during active COVID-19.

The gene calls are TRBV9 and TRBJ1-2; D gene ambiguous. The V gene's germline CDR1 is SGDLS and CDR2 YYNGEE. V shed 0 bases and J shed 2 bases, with 5 bases lying between them. This CDR3 region has 13 residues. The CDR3, as DNA: TGTGCCAGCAGCGTAGAACAAAACTATGGCTACACCTTC. Translating gives CASSVEQNYGYTF. Complete variable domain (other parts from reference TRBV9 and TRBJ1-2): DSGVTQTPKHLITATGQRVTLRCSPRSGDLSVYWYQQSLDQGLQFLIQYYNGEERAKGNILERFSAQQFPDLHSELNLSSLELGDSALYFCASSVEQNYGYTFGSGTRLTVV.

CDR3 sequence reads: CATTAGTGNHYGYTF. The DNA for the CDR3 is TGTGCCACCACCGCGGGGACAGGGAATCACTATGGCTACACCTTC. This chain connects TRBV24-1 to TRBJ1-2; TRBD1 aligns across 9 bases. CDR3 length: 15 residues. V was clipped by 8 bases and J by 3 bases; unmatched bases: 9. Germline V gene sequence: CDR1 KGHDR, CDR2 SFDVKD.

The chain combines TRBV7-2 with TRBJ2-3, with D possibly TRBD2 on 5 matching bases. The length of the CDR3 is 15 residues. Germline V gene lookup returns CDR1 SGHTA and CDR2 FQGNSA. V lost 1 base, J lost 1 base, and 9 bases lay in between. The CDR3 loop reads CASSLVGVGTDTQYF. The DNA of the CDR3 is TGTGCCAGCAGCTTAGTGGGAGTTGGCACAGATACGCAGTATTTT.

This chain links TRBV5-1 with TRBJ1-3; unclear D gene. This CDR3 has 13 residues. Germline assignment: CDR1 SGHRS and CDR2 YFSETQ. With 6 bases removed from V and 2 bases from J, the gap between germline ends came to 9 bases. CDR3 in amino acids: CASKEGAGNTIYF. The CDR3 DNA reads as TGCGCCAGCAAGGAGGGCGCTGGAAACACCATATATTTT.

V usage is TRBV10-3 and J usage is TRBJ1-3; 7 bases align to TRBD1. The CDR3 totals 16 residues. Germline CDR1 and CDR2: ENHRY and SYGVKD. V was pared by 4 bases and J by 0 bases, with 6 bases of the junction left unmatched. DNA of the CDR3: TGTGCCATCAGTGGCCCCGGACAGGCCTCTGGAAACACCATATATTTT. Translating it yields CAISGPGQASGNTIYF.

The chain is built from TRBV18 and TRBJ2-7, with D perhaps TRBD1 (6 bases). V was cut by 2 bases and J by 0 bases, with 8 bases left in between. The CDR3 loop spans 14 amino acids. Germline CDR1 KGHSH, CDR2 LQKENI. As DNA, the CDR3 is TGTGCCAGCTCACCAGACAGGAGCTCCTACGAGCAGTACTTC. Translation gives CASSPDRSSYEQYF.

The V and J genes are TRBV10-3 and TRBJ2-5; 11 bases are a match to TRBD2. The CDR3 is made up of 16 amino acids. Per germline, CDR1 ENHRY and CDR2 SYGVKD. V was pared by 5 bases and J by 5 bases, with 10 bases of the junction left unmatched. The CDR3: CAISTASGGTRETQYF. The DNA for the CDR3 is TGTGCCATCAGTACCGCTAGCGGGGGGACTAGGGAGACCCAGTACTTC.

V is TRBV28 and J is TRBJ1-4; D unclear. V lost 5 bases, J lost 0 bases, and 10 bases lay in between. Germline CDR1 reads MDHEN; CDR2 reads SYDVKM. CDR3 length: 15 amino acids. The DNA of the CDR3 is TGTGCCAGCAGTCCTTCAGGCGCAACTAATGAAAAACTGTTTTTT. This encodes CASSPSGATNEKLFF.

V usage is TRBV7-7 and J usage is TRBJ2-1, with D tentatively TRBD1 (5 bases). The V gene lost 1 base and the J gene lost 0 bases, with 7 bases spanning the gap. Germline V gene sequence: CDR1 SSHAT, CDR2 FNYEAQ (reference sequence). This CDR3 has 15 amino acids. CDR3 loop: CASSLGQGSYNEQFF. The CDR3 DNA reads TGTGCCAGCAGCTTAGGGCAGGGCTCCTACAATGAGCAGTTCTTC. The complete variable domain, with remaining parts taken from reference TRBV7-7 and TRBJ2-1, reads GAGVSQSPRYKVTKRGQDVTLRCDPISSHATLYWYQQALGQGPEFLTYFNYEAQPDKSGLPSDRFSAERPEGSISTLTIQRTEQRDSAMYRCASSLGQGSYNEQFFGPGTRLTVL.

This chain connects TRBV10-3 to TRBJ1-6, with TRBD1 as a possible D gene (6 bases). Germline CDR1 is ENHRY and CDR2 is SYGVKD. CDR3 length equals 14 residues. V was trimmed by 10 bases and J by 7 bases, leaving 17 bases between them. CDR3 in DNA: TGTGCCACTCAAGCCACAGGGTACAATTCACCCCTCCACTTT. This gives the protein CATQATGYNSPLHF.

The chain uses TRBV6-2 or TRBV6-3 and TRBJ1-4; D is perhaps TRBD1 (5 bases). CDR1 and CDR2 from the germline V gene are MNHEY and SVGEGT. The V end lost 2 bases, the J end lost 5 bases, and 12 bases lay between the germline ends. The CDR3 consists of 15 residues. Here the CDR3 reads CASSYISKGNEKLFF. For the CDR3, the DNA is TGTGCCAGCAGTTACATTTCAAAGGGGAATGAAAAACTGTTTTTT.

The chain combines TRBV4-1 with TRBJ1-4, with D uncertain. Germline V gives CDR1 MGHRA, CDR2 YSYEKL. The CDR3 extends over 15 amino acids. V lost 1 base and J lost 6, with 12 bases in between. For the CDR3, the DNA is TGCGCCAGCAGCCAAGTTCCCCAGGATGATGAAAAACTGTTTTTT. Encoded protein: CASSQVPQDDEKLFF.

The J gene is TRBJ2-1, the V gene TRBV7-2, with 7 bases aligning to TRBD2. The CDR3 consists of 14 residues. V dropped 4 bases and J dropped 10; count of bases not matched to a gene: 10. From germline, CDR1 is SGHTA and CDR2 FQGNSA. The CDR3 sequence is CASSWGRLAGEQFF. CDR3 nucleotides: TGTGCCAGCAGCTGGGGTCGACTAGCAGGAGAGCAGTTCTTC.

A word on this clone: Other DNA sequences within the sample encode an identical CDR3. This chain connects TRBV7-9 to TRBJ2-3, with D tentatively TRBD2 (5 bases). The CDR3 is 15 amino acids. Per germline, CDR1 SEHNR and CDR2 FQNEAQ (reference sequence). V was pared by 5 bases and J by 0 bases, with 12 bases between. The CDR3 loop is CASSPPGVSTDTQYF. In DNA form, the CDR3 reads TGTGCCAGCAGCCCGCCCGGGGTTAGCACAGATACGCAGTATTTT. The variable domain in full, completed from reference TRBV7-9 and TRBJ2-3, reads DTGVSQNPRHKITKRGQNVTFRCDPISEHNRLYWYRQTLGQGPEFLTYFQNEAQLEKSRLLSDRFSAERPKGSFSTLEIQRTEQGDSAMYLCASSPPGVSTDTQYFGPGTRLTVL.

V is TRBV10-3 and J is TRBJ2-3; 7 bases match TRBD2. Trimming removed 6 bases from V and 2 bases from J; junction bases left unmatched: 5. CDR3 length equals 14 residues. Germline values: CDR1 ENHRY, CDR2 SYGVKD. CDR3 nucleotide sequence: TGTGCCATCAGAAGCGGGGAGATCACAGATACGCAGTATTTT. This encodes CAIRSGEITDTQYF.

The rearrangement uses TRBV28 and TRBJ2-1; 12 bases agree with TRBD2. This CDR3 is 15 amino acids long. Germline CDR1 is MDHEN and CDR2 is SYDVKM. Losses at the gene ends were 3 bases for V and 10 bases for J; bases not matched to a gene: 7. The chain's CDR3 is CASSLSSGGALEQFF. The DNA of the CDR3 is TGTGCCAGCAGTTTGTCTAGCGGGGGGGCGCTGGAGCAGTTCTTC.

This chain uses TRBV7-9 with TRBJ2-2; D remains ambiguous. CDR3 size: 14 residues. V gave up 2 bases and J gave up 1 base, with 5 bases separating them. CDR1 and CDR2 (germline): SEHNR, FQNEAQ (reference sequence). In DNA, the CDR3 is TGTGCCAGCAGCTTACAGGAGAACACCGGGGAGCTGTTTTTT. Translated: CASSLQENTGELFF. The full variable domain, with the rest looked up from reference TRBV7-9 and TRBJ2-2, is DTGVSQNPRHKITKRGQNVTFRCDPISEHNRLYWYRQTLGQGPEFLTYFQNEAQLEKSRLLSDRFSAERPKGSFSTLEIQRTEQGDSAMYLCASSLQENTGELFFGEGSRLTVL.

This chain uses TRBV10-3 with TRBJ1-1; TRBD1 agrees at 9 bases. V was pared by 2 bases and J by 1 base, with 8 bases of the junction left unmatched. The germline V gene has CDR1 ENHRY and CDR2 SYGVKD. The CDR3 sequence is 17 residues long. The CDR3 loop reads CAISETGTGLQNTEAFF. As DNA, the CDR3 is TGTGCCATCAGTGAGACAGGGACAGGGCTTCAGAACACTGAAGCTTTCTTT.

This chain uses TRBV6-5 with TRBJ1-2; TRBD1 matches 10 bases. V was pared by 6 bases and J by 5 bases, with 9 bases of the junction left unmatched. From germline, CDR1 is MNHEY and CDR2 SVGAGI. The length of the CDR3 is 15 residues. The CDR3 coding sequence is TGTGCCAGCAGCCCGACCGGGACAGGGGTATATGGCTACACCTTC. This sequence encodes CASSPTGTGVYGYTF.

The gene calls are TRBV5-4 and TRBJ2-7, with 7 bases fitting TRBD2. This CDR3 contains 15 residues. Germline loops: CDR1 SGHNT, CDR2 YYREEE (reference sequence). After removal of 0 bases from V and 2 bases from J, the junction contained 5 bases not matched to a gene. CDR3 DNA sequence: TGTGCCAGCAGCTTGGCGGGGACTATTGCCTACGAGCAGTACTTC. Its translation is CASSLAGTIAYEQYF.

CDR3 residues: CASSLLGGQGQPQHF. Written as DNA, the CDR3 is TGTGCCAGCAGTCTTCTAGGGGGCCAGGGTCAGCCCCAGCATTTT. The chain uses TRBV6-2 or TRBV6-3 and TRBJ1-5; 7 bases are shared with TRBD1. Germline V gene lookup returns CDR1 MNHEY and CDR2 SVGEGT. This CDR3 has 15 residues. The J segment lost 6 bases and the V segment lost 5 bases, leaving 10 bases of the junction unmatched.

Points on this clone: The CDR3 carries no conserved terminal phenylalanine or tryptophan, so it likely arises from a read error. The DNA is left out, because the CDR3 cannot be placed on it with certainty; the CDR3 is given as TCRdb lists it. The chain employs TRBV6-2 or TRBV6-3 and TRBJ2-7; TRBD1, the table's D call, was not compared with the DNA. The V gene's germline CDR1 is MNHEY and CDR2 SVGEGT. Termini included, the CDR3 measures 14 amino acids. CDR3 loop: CASSIKPGQVTFPS.

Only one count was recorded for this clone. The genes are TRBV19 and TRBJ2-7; unclear D gene. The CDR3 extends over 11 amino acids. V lost 3 bases and J lost 6, with 6 bases in between. CDR1 and CDR2 from the germline V gene are LNHDA and SQIVND (reference sequence). The CDR3 nucleotides read TGTGCCAGTAGTATGGGCCTCGAGCAGTACTTC. Its protein is CASSMGLEQYF.

This clone was counted between two and nine times. The rearrangement links TRBV19 to TRBJ1-5, with 8 positions matching TRBD1. With V trimmed by 6 bases and J by 2 bases, 3 bases remained unmatched. In germline, CDR1 is LNHDA, CDR2 SQIVND (reference sequence). The CDR3 totals 14 residues. The CDR3 loop is CASSGQGGNQPQHF. The CDR3, as DNA: TGTGCCAGTAGCGGACAGGGTGGCAATCAGCCCCAGCATTTT.

The chain combines TRBV12-3 or TRBV12-4 with TRBJ2-2; maybe TRBD1 (5 bases). CDR3 size: 13 residues. V lost 3 bases to trimming and J lost 6 bases, with 8 bases between them. CDR3 sequence reads: CASSFREAGELFF. CDR3 sequence (DNA): TGTGCCAGCAGTTTCAGGGAAGCCGGGGAGCTGTTTTTT.

The J gene is TRBJ1-1, the V gene TRBV28; D remains unclear. From germline, CDR1 is MDHEN and CDR2 SYDVKM. This CDR3 comprises 13 residues. V was pared by 4 bases and J by 6 bases, with 12 bases between. The CDR3 sequence is CASSYGLPPEAFF. CDR3 nucleotide sequence: TGTGCCAGCAGTTACGGACTACCCCCTGAAGCTTTCTTT. The full variable domain, rest sourced from reference TRBV28 and TRBJ1-1, is DVKVTQSSRYLVKRTGEKVFLECVQDMDHENMFWYRQDPGLGLRLIYFSYDVKMKEKGDIPEGYSVSREKKERFSLILESASTNQTSMYLCASSYGLPPEAFFGQGTRLTVV.

CDR3 sequence: CASLNSNITSHEKLFF. The CDR3 region has the DNA TGTGCCAGCCTCAACAGTAACATAACCAGTCATGAAAAACTGTTTTTT. The chain couples TRBV7-2 to TRBJ1-4; D unclear. V was pared by 8 bases and J by 6 bases, with 22 bases between. Per germline, CDR1 SGHTA and CDR2 FQGNSA. The CDR3 covers 16 residues.

The CDR3 reads CASRRSGGPNQETQYF. In nucleotides, the CDR3 is TGTGCCAGCAGACGTAGCGGGGGGCCAAATCAAGAGACCCAGTACTTC. V and J are TRBV7-2 and TRBJ2-5; 10 nucleotides line up with TRBD2. Germline V gene lookup returns CDR1 SGHTA and CDR2 FQGNSA. After removal of 6 bases from V and 2 bases from J, the junction contained 9 bases not matched to a gene. The CDR3 loop spans 16 amino acids.

CDR3 DNA: TGTGCCAGCAGGAGATCCGGGACTAGCGGCGAGACCCAGTACTTC. This encodes CASRRSGTSGETQYF. This rearrangement joins TRBV2 to TRBJ2-5, with 11 bases aligning to TRBD2. Germline assignment: CDR1 SNHLY and CDR2 FYNNEI. This CDR3 is built from 15 residues. V gave up 6 bases and J gave up 5 bases; unmatched junction bases: 8.

This clone has only a few counts. The V call is TRBV7-9, the J call TRBJ2-7; tentative D call: TRBD1 (6 bases). The CDR3 loop spans 18 amino acids. The germline CDR1 and CDR2 sequences are SEHNR and FQNEAQ (reference sequence). The ends were cut back, 1 base at V and 0 bases at J, with 19 bases in the middle. The CDR3 sequence: CASSLVVGQLIFSYEQYF. The CDR3 DNA sequence: TGTGCCAGCAGCTTAGTGGTTGGACAGCTAATCTTCTCCTACGAGCAGTACTTC.